Below are 25 T cell receptor beta chains sequenced from a single sample in a study of identical twins. TCRdb reprocessed the 5' RACE reads via MiXCR and lists one record per CDR3 protein. The sample records around 490,000 distinct CDR3 sequences, over 11% being singletons. The same specimen was also included in a second study, on yellow fever vaccine responses in identical twins.

Sequenced input: CD4+ T cells sorted from blood. The receptors shown here come from a woman younger than 30 in good health.

The chain carries TRBV7-3 and TRBJ2-2, with D perhaps matching TRBD2 (5 bases). Germline CDR1 reads SGHTA; CDR2 reads FQGTGA. The CDR3 extends over 15 amino acids. V was trimmed by 8 bases and J by 4 bases, leaving 17 bases between them. The CDR3 is CASSLAPGSTGELFF. CDR3 nucleotides: TGTGCCAGCTCCCTAGCCCCGGGAAGCACCGGGGAGCTGTTTTTT. Filled out from reference TRBV7-3 and TRBJ2-2, the complete variable domain reads GAGVSQTPSNKVTEKGKYVELRCDPISGHTALYWYRQSLGQGPEFLIYFQGTGAADDSGLPNDRFFAVRPEGSVSTLKIQRTERGDSAVYLCASSLAPGSTGELFFGEGSRLTVL.

This clonotype occurred a few times. The chain recombines TRBV15 with TRBJ2-7; 10 bases align to TRBD2. Germline V gene data show CDR1 as LNHNV and CDR2 as YYDKDF (reference sequence). This CDR3 has 15 amino acids. V was clipped by 5 bases and J by 0 bases; unmatched bases: 4. CDR3 coding DNA: TGTGCCACCAGCGGGATAGCGGGGGGCTCCTACGAGCAGTACTTC. Its protein is CATSGIAGGSYEQYF.

In this sample, this clonotype turned up a few times. The J gene is TRBJ2-3, the V gene TRBV30; the D gene is possibly TRBD1 (5 bases). Between the trimmed V and J ends, which lost 3 bases and 5 bases, there was a span of 9 bases. This CDR3 comprises 12 residues. In germline, CDR1 is GTSNPN, CDR2 SVGIG (reference sequence). CDR3 protein: CAWRDMEDTQYF. The CDR3 DNA reads as TGTGCCTGGAGGGACATGGAAGATACGCAGTATTTT.

The chain employs TRBV24-1 and TRBJ2-5, with D perhaps matching TRBD2 (5 bases). This CDR3 has 14 residues. Per germline, CDR1 KGHDR and CDR2 SFDVKD. Trimming took off 3 bases at V and 1 base at J, with 8 bases between the two ends. The CDR3 protein is CATSDPGIQETQYF. CDR3 DNA sequence: TGTGCCACCAGTGATCCCGGGATCCAAGAGACCCAGTACTTC.

This clonotype was detected only a few times. J is TRBJ2-7 and V is TRBV6-2 or TRBV6-3, with D possibly TRBD1 on 6 matching bases. The CDR3 has 14 residues. Per germline, CDR1 MNHEY and CDR2 SVGEGT. Trimming removed 4 bases at V and 5 bases at J, with 15 bases between. This chain's CDR3 is CASSSPKQGNEQYF. CDR3 in DNA: TGTGCCAGCAGTTCCCCTAAACAGGGTAACGAGCAGTACTTC.

The rearrangement uses TRBV12-3 or TRBV12-4 and TRBJ2-5, with a tentative D call TRBD2 (5 bases). Trimming left V 1 base short and J 4 bases short, with 10 bases between. The CDR3 covers 14 residues. The CDR3 here is CASSLGWESETQYF. As DNA, the CDR3 is TGTGCCAGCAGTTTAGGGTGGGAGTCAGAGACCCAGTACTTC.

Only a few counts were recorded for this clonotype. The chain couples TRBV7-2 to TRBJ2-7, with 8 bases aligning to TRBD2. V was pared by 1 base and J by 5 bases, with 7 bases of the junction left unmatched. The CDR3 sequence is 15 residues long. Germline CDR1 is SGHTA and CDR2 is FQGNSA. The CDR3 loop reads CASSLVRGGAHEQYF. The CDR3 DNA sequence: TGTGCCAGCAGCTTAGTTCGGGGGGGGGCCCACGAGCAGTACTTC.

V gene TRBV9 combines with J gene TRBJ2-7; 9 nucleotides align to TRBD2. V dropped 0 bases and J dropped 2; count of bases not matched to a gene: 3. Per the germline V gene, CDR1 is SGDLS and CDR2 is YYNGEE. The CDR3 totals 15 residues. The CDR3 region has the DNA TGTGCCAGCAGCGTAGAAGCGGGGGGCACCTACGAGCAGTACTTC. It translates to CASSVEAGGTYEQYF.

In its sample, this clonotype was seen a few times. The chain has TRBV25-1 and TRBJ2-2; possibly TRBD1 for D (5 bases). The germline CDR1 and CDR2 sequences are MGHDK and SYGVNS. V lost 4 bases, J lost 7 bases, and 22 bases lay in between. This CDR3 is built from 17 residues. DNA for the CDR3: TGTGCCAGCAGTGGCCAAGGGCAGGGTTATTATCTCGGGGAGCTGTTTTTT. The encoded protein is CASSGQGQGYYLGELFF.

This clonotype was recorded many times. V is TRBV5-1 and J is TRBJ2-7; D is ambiguous. The CDR3 has 13 amino acids. V was trimmed by 3 bases and J by 0 bases, leaving 7 bases between them. Per germline, CDR1 SGHRS and CDR2 YFSETQ. CDR3 sequence (DNA): TGCGCCAGCAGCTCTGCTCCCTCCTACGAGCAGTACTTC. Its translation: CASSSAPSYEQYF.

This clonotype was counted many times. The chain links TRBV3-1 to TRBJ2-7; TRBD2 matches 8 bases. Trimming took 0 bases from V and 4 from J; bases not matched to a gene: 5. This CDR3 spans 15 amino acids. Germline V CDR1 and CDR2: LGHDT, YNNKEL (reference sequence). This CDR3 is CASSQDRGGPYEQYF. The CDR3 DNA is TGTGCCAGCAGCCAAGACCGGGGGGGTCCATACGAGCAGTACTTC.

This clonotype was detected only a few times. V is TRBV6-2 or TRBV6-3 and J is TRBJ2-7; TRBD1 aligns across 9 bases. Unmatched junction bases numbered 14, after V lost 8 bases and J lost 0 bases. The CDR3 is 17 residues long. Germline V gene sequence: CDR1 MNHEY, CDR2 SVGEGT. CDR3 loop: CASGAGTGMFSSYEQYF. The CDR3 DNA is TGTGCCAGCGGCGCCGGGACAGGGATGTTTAGCTCCTACGAGCAGTACTTC.

The rearrangement links TRBV7-2 to TRBJ2-1; D remains ambiguous. In germline, CDR1 is SGHTA, CDR2 FQGNSA. There are 16 residues in the CDR3. The V and J ends lost 1 base and 0 bases respectively, with 10 bases between them. CDR3 region: CASSLVGAFSYNEQFF. The CDR3 coding sequence is TGTGCCAGCAGCTTAGTCGGTGCCTTCTCCTACAATGAGCAGTTCTTC.

This clonotype was observed a handful of times. V and J are TRBV7-2 and TRBJ2-1; D is perhaps TRBD1 or TRBD2 (5 bases each). V lost 5 bases, J lost 3 bases, and 14 bases lay in between. The CDR3 runs to 15 residues. Germline V CDR1 and CDR2: SGHTA, FQGNSA. The CDR3 sequence is CASSPGPTVYNEQFF. The DNA of the CDR3 is TGTGCCAGCAGCCCGGGACCGACGGTCTACAATGAGCAGTTCTTC.

This chain uses TRBV29-1 with TRBJ2-3, with D perhaps being TRBD1 or TRBD2 (5 bases each). Trimming stripped 4 bases from V and 5 bases from J, with 19 bases between. The CDR3 length is 15 residues. CDR1 is SQVTM and CDR2 is ANQGSEA in the germline V gene. CDR3 in amino acids: CSVVGTPRGIDTQYF. The CDR3 DNA sequence: TGCAGCGTTGTCGGGACCCCAAGAGGAATAGATACGCAGTATTTT.

This chain connects TRBV11-2 to TRBJ1-3; maybe TRBD1 (5 bases). Trimming pared 1 base from V and 2 bases from J, leaving 9 bases between. The length of the CDR3 is 15 residues. Germline V gene lookup returns CDR1 SGHAT and CDR2 FQNNGV. CDR3 in amino acids: CASSLGGGAGNTIYF. CDR3 DNA: TGTGCCAGCAGCTTAGGCGGAGGGGCTGGAAACACCATATATTTT.

This clonotype has a handful of counts. V is TRBV7-9 and J is TRBJ1-1, with unresolved D. CDR3 length equals 16 residues. Trimming left V 2 bases short and J 4 bases short, with 17 bases between. Germline V gene sequence: CDR1 SEHNR, CDR2 FQNEAQ (reference sequence). The CDR3: CASSLSDTLEGTEAFF. CDR3 nucleotide sequence: TGTGCCAGCAGCTTAAGCGACACCCTGGAGGGCACTGAAGCTTTCTTT.

This clonotype was counted between two and nine times. The chain is built from TRBV7-6 and TRBJ1-6; D gene unclear. Between the trimmed V and J ends, which lost 5 bases and 8 bases, there was a span of 13 bases. In germline, CDR1 is SGHVS, CDR2 FNYEAQ. This CDR3 has 14 amino acids. The CDR3 nucleotides read TGTGCCAGCAGCGCCCTTTTTACAGATTCACCCCTCCACTTT. Protein sequence: CASSALFTDSPLHF. Full variable domain (missing parts from reference TRBV7-6 and TRBJ1-6): GAGVSQSPRYKVTKRGQDVALRCDPISGHVSLYWYRQALGQGPEFLTYFNYEAQQDKSGLPNDRFSAERPEGSISTLTIQRTEQRDSAMYRCASSALFTDSPLHFGNGTRLTVT.

This clonotype was detected only a few times. V gene TRBV5-1 combines with J gene TRBJ2-1; 7 bases match TRBD2. The CDR3 covers 14 residues. Unmatched junction bases numbered 6, after V lost 0 bases and J lost 9 bases. The germline CDR1 and CDR2 sequences are SGHRS and YFSETQ. The CDR3 DNA reads as TGCGCCAGCAGCTTGGACGCGGGAGCGGGTGAGCAGTTCTTC. It specifies CASSLDAGAGEQFF.

The rearrangement links TRBV28 to TRBJ2-1; 7 nucleotides match TRBD2. The junction had 4 bases not matched to a gene; V was cut back by 11 bases and J by 0 bases. The CDR3 consists of 13 residues. Germline V CDR1 and CDR2: MDHEN, SYDVKM. CDR3 DNA: TGTGCCGGAGGGACTAACTCCTACAATGAGCAGTTCTTC. Its translation: CAGGTNSYNEQFF.

This clonotype was detected only a few times. The CDR3 here is CASSTARKTYNEQFF. The CDR3 coding sequence is TGTGCCAGCAGCACCGCCAGGAAAACCTACAATGAGCAGTTCTTC. The rearrangement uses TRBV11-2 and TRBJ2-1; no definite D call. Deletions cut 5 bases from V and 2 bases from J, with 13 bases between. Germline CDR1 reads SGHAT; CDR2 reads FQNNGV. The CDR3 totals 15 residues.

This clonotype showed up many times. The chain is built from TRBV12-3 or TRBV12-4 and TRBJ2-3; 12 bases align to TRBD2. After removal of 4 bases from V and 4 bases from J, the junction contained 6 bases not matched to a gene. The length of the CDR3 is 16 residues. In DNA form, the CDR3 reads TGTGCCAGCAGTTCCCGGACTAGCGGGGTTGCAGATACGCAGTATTTT. Protein: CASSSRTSGVADTQYF.

This chain joins TRBV5-1 and TRBJ2-7; weak D call: TRBD1 (5 bases). V dropped 7 bases and J dropped 5 bases, with 13 bases sitting between them. Germline CDR1 reads SGHRS; CDR2 reads YFSETQ. CDR3 length: 12 amino acids. In DNA, the CDR3 is TGCGCCAGCTCGCAGGGATTCCACGAGCAGTACTTC. Protein: CASSQGFHEQYF.

This clonotype was seen at least ten times. The rearrangement uses TRBV14 and TRBJ2-4; no definite D call. The CDR3 is 16 amino acids. The V end lost 2 bases, the J end lost 0 bases, and 11 bases lay between the germline ends. The germline V gene has CDR1 SGHDN and CDR2 FVKESK. The CDR3 protein is CASSQNSAGAKNIQYF. The CDR3 DNA sequence: TGTGCCAGCAGCCAAAATTCGGCAGGAGCCAAAAACATTCAGTACTTC.

This clonotype has more than one count but fewer than ten. V gene TRBV24-1 combines with J gene TRBJ2-1; maybe TRBD2 (5 bases). The CDR3 runs 13 residues. Looked up from germline, CDR1 is KGHDR and CDR2 is SFDVKD. Trimming left V 4 bases short and J 9 bases short, with 12 bases between. CDR3 amino acids: CATSDPREGEQFF. The CDR3 DNA reads as TGTGCCACCAGTGACCCCCGTGAGGGTGAGCAGTTCTTC.